Listed here is a single T cell receptor beta chain. Its target is not known. The sample is drawn from a study of CD8+ T cells in alopecia areata. Study details: Severity scoring for treated patients was based on the percentage of affected scalp area.

This CDR3 contains 16 residues. After removal of 0 bases from V and 1 base from J, the junction contained 5 bases not matched to a gene. Per the germline V gene, CDR1 is SGDLS and CDR2 is YYNGEE. Following extraction, RNA underwent reverse transcription to cDNA, which served as the sequencing template. Sequencing was performed with immunoSEQ multiplex PCR; in TCRdb, only in-frame clones are kept and a portion is missing. The table lists some 200,000 clones, roughly 64% of them singletons. Specified treatment: oral pan-JAK inhibitor, 5-10 mg twice daily. Study-wide results and caveats: Because of a solitary nonresponder, the connection of baseline CD8+ expansion to response stays uncertain.

This receptor was obtained from a human donor with alopecia areata. The chain recombines TRBV9 with TRBJ2-5, with 8 bases matching TRBD2. The sequenced sample was CD8+ T cells sorted from blood, obtained at week 24, from a patient treated with tofacitinib. CDR3 sequence (DNA): TGTGCCAGCAGCGTAGTCGGGAGGGAGCCCCAAGAGACCCAGTACTTC. This codes for CASSVVGREPQETQYF.